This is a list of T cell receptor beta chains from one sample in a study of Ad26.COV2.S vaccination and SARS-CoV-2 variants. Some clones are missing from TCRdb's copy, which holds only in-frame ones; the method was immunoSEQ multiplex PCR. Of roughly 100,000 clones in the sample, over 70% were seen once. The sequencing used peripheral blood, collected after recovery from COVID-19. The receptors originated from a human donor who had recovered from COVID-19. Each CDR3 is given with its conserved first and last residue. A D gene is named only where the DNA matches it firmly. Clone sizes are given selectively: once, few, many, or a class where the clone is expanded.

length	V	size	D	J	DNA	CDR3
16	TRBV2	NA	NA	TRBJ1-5	TGTGCCAGCAGTGAGTTGTCCCCCAGGGTCGATCAGCCCCAGCATTTT	CASSELSPRVDQPQHF
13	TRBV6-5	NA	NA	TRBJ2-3	TGTGCCAGCAATAGCTGGCGGGCAGATACGCAGTATTTT	CASNSWRADTQYF
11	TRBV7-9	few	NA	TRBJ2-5	TGTGCCAGCAGCCTACAAGAGACCCAGTACTTC	CASSLQETQYF
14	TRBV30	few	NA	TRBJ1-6	TGTGCCTCCTCGAGGAGCTCCTATAATTCACCCCTCCACTTT	CASSRSSYNSPLHF
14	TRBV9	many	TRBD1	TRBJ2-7	TGTGCCAGCAGCGCAGAGACAGGGCCAAGTGAGCAGTACTTC	CASSAETGPSEQYF
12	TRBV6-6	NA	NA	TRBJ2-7	TGTGCCAGCAGTTATCGGGACTACGAGCAGTACTTC	CASSYRDYEQYF
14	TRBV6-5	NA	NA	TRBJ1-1	TGTGCCAGCAGTTACTCGGGGGGGAACACTGAAGCTTTCTTT	CASSYSGGNTEAFF
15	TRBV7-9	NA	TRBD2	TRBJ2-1	TGTGCCAGCAGCTTAGCGCAAGCGGGGGGAAGTGAGCAGTTCTTC	CASSLAQAGGSEQFF
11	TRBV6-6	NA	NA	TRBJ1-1	TGTGCCAGCAGTTCCGGGGACCGAGCTTTCTTT	CASSSGDRAFF
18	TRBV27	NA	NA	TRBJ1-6	TGTGCCAGCAGCCGGTTGGAAAGAGGGTACGATAATAATTCACCCCTCCACTTT	CASSRLERGYDNNSPLHF
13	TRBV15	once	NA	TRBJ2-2	TGTGCCACCAGCAGAGAACGCACCGGGGAGCTGTTTTTT	CATSRERTGELFF
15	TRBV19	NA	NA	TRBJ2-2	TGTGCCAGTCGTGTTGGCGGGGCCCCGGCCGGGGAGCTGTTTTTT	CASRVGGAPAGELFF
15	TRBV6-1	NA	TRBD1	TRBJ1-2	TGTGCCAGCAGTCAGGACAGGGTTGACCGCTCTGGCTACACCTTC	CASSQDRVDRSGYTF
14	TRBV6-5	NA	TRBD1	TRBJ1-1	TGTGCCAGCAGTTCCCAGGGGGTGAACACTGAAGCTTTCTTT	CASSSQGVNTEAFF
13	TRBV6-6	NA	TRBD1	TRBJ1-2	TGTGCCAGCAGACTGGACAGGGAAGGTGGCTACACCTTC	CASRLDREGGYTF
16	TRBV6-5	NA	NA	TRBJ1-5	TGTGCCAGCAGTTGGGGCGACTCTTCCTCCAATCAGCCCCAGCATTTT	CASSWGDSSSNQPQHF
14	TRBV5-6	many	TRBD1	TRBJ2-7	TGTGCCAGCAGCTTGGGACAGGGTCGATACGAGCAGTACTTC	CASSLGQGRYEQYF
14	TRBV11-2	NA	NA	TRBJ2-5	TGTGCCAGCAGCTTAGTGGTGGGGGCTGAGACCCAGTACTTC	CASSLVVGAETQYF
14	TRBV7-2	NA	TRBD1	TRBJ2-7	TGTGCCAGCAGCTTCGGACAGGGTCTCGGCGAGCAGTACTTC	CASSFGQGLGEQYF
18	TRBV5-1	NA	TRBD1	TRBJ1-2	TGCGCCAGCAGCCCACTAGGGGGGACAGAGCATTCGATTTATGGCTACACCTTC	CASSPLGGTEHSIYGYTF
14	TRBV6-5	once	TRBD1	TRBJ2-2	TGTGCCAGTTCCGGGACAGGGATGACCGGGGAGCTGTTTTTT	CASSGTGMTGELFF
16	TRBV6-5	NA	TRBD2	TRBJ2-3	TGTGCCAGCAGTTACTCGTCTAGCGGGGTGACAGATACGCAGTATTTT	CASSYSSSGVTDTQYF
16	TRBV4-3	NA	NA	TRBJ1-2	TGCGCCAGCAGCCAAGATTGGACAGAGCAGTTCTTTGGCTACACCTTC	CASSQDWTEQFFGYTF
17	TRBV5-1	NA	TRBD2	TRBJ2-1	TGCGCCAGCAGCTTGCATAGCGGGGGGTCGCCTGGCAATGAGCAGTTCTTC	CASSLHSGGSPGNEQFF
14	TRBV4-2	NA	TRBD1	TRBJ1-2	TGTGCCACTCTCAAAGCCGGGACAGACTATGGCTACACCTTC	CATLKAGTDYGYTF
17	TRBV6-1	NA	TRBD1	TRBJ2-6	TGTGCCAGCAGTGACAGACAGGGGGCGCTTGGGGCCAACGTCCTGACTTTC	CASSDRQGALGANVLTF
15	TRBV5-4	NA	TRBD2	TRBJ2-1	TGTGCCAGCAGCTTGGCGGGGGGGGCCTACAATGAGCAGTTCTTC	CASSLAGGAYNEQFF
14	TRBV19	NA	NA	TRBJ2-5	TGTGCCAGTAGTGATACTTCCACCTCCGAGACCCAGTACTTC	CASSDTSTSETQYF